This entry is about one T cell receptor (beta chain). The data stem from a study of patients and donors after allogeneic stem cell transplantation. One entry per CDR3 protein, called by TCRdb with MiXCR from the RT-PCR reads. The sample yields roughly 190,000 distinct CDR3 sequences, about 40% seen once. V gave up 7 bases and J gave up 3 bases; unmatched junction bases: 11. The CDR3 is 15 amino acids. Germline V gene sequence: CDR1 MDHEN, CDR2 SYDVKM. J is TRBJ1-1 and V is TRBV28; TRBD1 agrees at 7 bases. Sequenced: blood, either unsorted or a sorted T cell fraction (not recorded which). The clonotype comes from a human donor who was either an allogeneic HSCT recipient or a stem cell or donor lymphocyte infusion donor (not recorded which). It is not recorded whose cells these are; they may come from a transplant donor. The CDR3 nucleotides are TGTGCCAGCACCCTCCACCACAGGGGATACACTGAAGCTTTCTTT. This encodes CASTLHHRGYTEAFF.